These 4 T cell receptor beta chains were sequenced from one sample in a study of cytomegalovirus exposure and HLA in healthy donors. The PCR used 60 Vbeta and 13 Jbeta primers. Assay: immunoSEQ multiplex PCR; the TCRdb copy retains only in-frame clones and omits some. The sample has approximately 220,000 clones; about 80% are singletons. Input material: PBMCs. Receptor source: a male donor in good health and CMV-seronegative.

The rearrangement links TRBV7-2 to TRBJ2-7, with TRBD2 as a possible D gene (6 bases). Per the germline V gene, CDR1 is SGHTA and CDR2 is FQGNSA. V dropped 4 bases and J dropped 6 bases, with 13 bases sitting between them. The CDR3 totals 13 residues. The CDR3 spells CASSSDRGFEQYF. DNA for the CDR3: TGTGCCAGCAGCTCCGATCGGGGGTTCGAGCAGTACTTC. Looking up the rest from reference TRBV7-2 and TRBJ2-7 gives the full variable domain: GAGVSQSPSNKVTEKGKDVELRCDPISGHTALYWYRQSLGQGLEFLIYFQGNSAPDKSGLPSDRFSAERTGGSVSTLTIQRTQQEDSAVYLCASSSDRGFEQYFGPGTRLTVT.

CDR3 DNA: TGTGCCAGCAGTGAACACTCTGGGGCCAACGTCCTGACTTTC. Encoded protein: CASSEHSGANVLTF. The rearrangement links TRBV25-1 to TRBJ2-6; D unclear. Germline loops: CDR1 MGHDK, CDR2 SYGVNS. Trimming removed 2 bases from V and 0 bases from J, with 2 bases in between. The CDR3 is made up of 14 amino acids. Drawing the rest from reference TRBV25-1 and TRBJ2-6, the complete variable domain is EADIYQTPRYLVIGTGKKITLECSQTMGHDKMYWYQQDPGMELHLIHYSYGVNSTEKGDLSSESTVSRIRTEHFPLTLESARPSHTSQYLCASSEHSGANVLTFGAGSRLTVL.

This clone has only a few counts. The J gene is TRBJ2-3, the V gene TRBV5-1; D remains unclear. CDR3 length equals 12 residues. V shed 0 bases and J shed 6 bases, with 5 bases lying between them. Germline CDR1 reads SGHRS; CDR2 reads YFSETQ. This CDR3 reads CASSLDMDTQYF. The CDR3 DNA follows: TGCGCCAGCAGCTTGGATATGGATACGCAGTATTTT.

The chain carries TRBV28 and TRBJ2-4; perhaps TRBD1 as D (5 bases). CDR3 length: 12 amino acids. V gave up 4 bases and J gave up 8 bases, with 9 bases separating them. Germline-derived CDR1 and CDR2 are MDHEN and SYDVKM. CDR3 in DNA: TGTGCCAGCAGTTCCGACAGTGACATTCAGTACTTC. Translated: CASSSDSDIQYF.